These 21 T cell receptor beta chains originate from one sample sequenced in a study of T cell repertoires in cytomegalovirus infection (dated by TCRdb to about 2019). The sequencing machine was an Illumina HiSeq 1500. TCRdb trimmed public reads at Q25 via fastp, called clones via MiXCR and kept in-frame beta chains. Each CDR3 protein appears once, grouped with its most common genes and DNA. Recorded for this sample are some 240,000 distinct CDR3 sequences; approximately 15% of them occurred a single time. Less than 50% of the sample rests with the top ten. Sequencing was performed on CD8+ T cells from PBMCs. The source is a human donor in good health (CMV status not recorded). Some clones in this sample may be carry-over from other donors' samples.

This clonotype was found a few times. This chain joins TRBV6-1 and TRBJ2-5; unclear D gene. CDR1 MNHNS and CDR2 SASEGT come from the germline V gene. This CDR3 contains 12 residues. V lost 7 bases, J lost 5 bases, and 11 bases lay in between. DNA of the CDR3: TGTGCCAGCAAAGGAATGGGGGAGACCCAGTACTTC. Translation: CASKGMGETQYF.

V and J are TRBV6-6 and TRBJ2-1; D could derive from TRBD1 or TRBD2 (6 bases each). The germline V and J ends were trimmed by 6 bases and 7 bases, with 10 bases remaining between them. This CDR3 is built from 12 residues. Germline V gene data show CDR1 as MNHNY and CDR2 as SVGAGI (reference sequence). CDR3 loop: CASRTGGNEQFF. CDR3 in DNA: TGTGCCAGCAGGACAGGAGGGAATGAGCAGTTCTTC.

This clonotype has only a few counts. The J gene is TRBJ2-1, the V gene TRBV5-6; 12 bases map to TRBD2. This CDR3 comprises 15 residues. Germline loops: CDR1 SGHDT, CDR2 YYEEEE. V shed 2 bases and J 8 bases; nucleotides not matched to a gene: 5. The chain's CDR3 is CASSFLAGGKDEQFF. In nucleotides, the CDR3 is TGTGCCAGCAGCTTTCTAGCGGGGGGGAAGGATGAGCAGTTCTTC.

Remarks on this clonotype: A much larger clone lies a single base off, so this may be a read error. The V and J genes are TRBV12-3 or TRBV12-4 and TRBJ2-3; 11 bases line up with TRBD2. The CDR3 totals 16 residues. This chain's CDR3 is CTSSVRLAGLADTQYF. The CDR3 DNA reads TGTACCAGCAGCGTACGACTAGCGGGGTTAGCAGATACGCAGTATTTT.

This clonotype was seen at least ten times. The chain has TRBV7-6 and TRBJ2-7, with 13 nucleotides matching TRBD2. Trimming cost V 2 bases and J 3 bases; bases outside gene matches: 1. Germline-derived CDR1 and CDR2 are SGHVS and FNYEAQ. The length of the CDR3 is 15 residues. The CDR3 loop reads CASSLRLAGGYEQYF. The CDR3 DNA reads TGTGCCAGCAGCTTACGACTAGCGGGGGGCTACGAGCAGTACTTC.

The V call is TRBV20-1, the J call TRBJ2-1; D assignment may be TRBD1 or TRBD2 (5 bases each). The CDR3 has 13 residues. CDR1 is DFQATT, CDR2 SNEGSKA, per germline (reference sequence). V was pared by 3 bases and J by 3 bases, with 9 bases between. CDR3 amino acids: CSASGANYNEQFF. CDR3 nucleotides: TGCAGTGCTAGCGGGGCAAACTACAATGAGCAGTTCTTC.

This clonotype has more than one count but fewer than ten. The chain uses TRBV20-1 and TRBJ1-4; D possibly corresponds to TRBD1 (5 bases). Trimming shortened V by 0 bases and J by 7 bases, and 12 bases separated the two germline ends. The CDR3 sequence is 14 residues long. CDR1 and CDR2 (germline): DFQATT, SNEGSKA (reference sequence). The DNA of the CDR3 is TGCAGTGCTAGAGATCGCCAGGGTGGTGAAAAACTGTTTTTT. Its protein is CSARDRQGGEKLFF.

CDR3 sequence: CASSDPTGSVISYNSPLHF. CDR3 in DNA: TGTGCCAGCAGTGATCCTACAGGGAGTGTGATATCCTATAATTCACCCCTCCACTTT. The rearrangement uses TRBV2 and TRBJ1-6; D might be TRBD1 (6 bases). Trimming left V 3 bases short and J 1 base short, with 19 bases between. The CDR3 spans 19 residues. The germline V gene encodes CDR1 SNHLY and CDR2 FYNNEI. Full variable domain (remainder filled in from reference TRBV2 and TRBJ1-6): EPEVTQTPSHQVTQMGQEVILRCVPISNHLYFYWYRQILGQKVEFLVSFYNNEISEKSEIFDDQFSVERPDGSNFTLKIRSTKLEDSAMYFCASSDPTGSVISYNSPLHFGNGTRLTVT.

The chain employs TRBV11-1 and TRBJ2-7; possibly TRBD1 for D (6 bases). Trimming shortened V by 5 bases and J by 3 bases, and 8 bases separated the two germline ends. The CDR3 contains 12 residues. CDR1 and CDR2 from the germline V gene are SGHAT and FQDESV (reference sequence). DNA of the CDR3: TGTGCCAGCAGCATGGACAGCTACGAGCAGTACTTC. This gives the protein CASSMDSYEQYF.

The table lists this clonotype with many counts. V is TRBV5-5 and J is TRBJ2-1; perhaps D is TRBD1 or TRBD2 (6 bases each). The CDR3 length is 15 residues. Germline V gene data show CDR1 as SGHKS and CDR2 as YYEKEE (reference sequence). V lost 4 bases, J lost 8 bases, and 19 bases lay in between. CDR3 sequence: CASSLLSLGGHEQFF. The CDR3 region has the DNA TGTGCCAGCAGCCTATTAAGCTTAGGGGGGCATGAGCAGTTCTTC.

The rearrangement joins TRBV2 to TRBJ2-3; D is possibly TRBD2 (5 bases). This CDR3 comprises 15 residues. V lost 8 bases to trimming and J lost 0 bases, with 15 bases between them. The germline V gene has CDR1 SNHLY and CDR2 FYNNEI. The CDR3 DNA follows: TGTGCCAGCGGTGGAGGCGTCCCTAGCACAGATACGCAGTATTTT. Translating it yields CASGGGVPSTDTQYF.

This clonotype has more than one count but fewer than ten. This chain connects TRBV7-9 to TRBJ2-6; D possibly corresponds to TRBD2 (7 bases). Germline V gives CDR1 SEHNR, CDR2 FQNEAQ (reference sequence). V was clipped by 0 bases and J by 3 bases, with 9 bases between them. The CDR3 has 16 amino acids. The CDR3, as DNA: TGTGCCAGCAGCTTAGCGGGGGGGCTTGGGGCCAACGTCCTGACTTTC. Translating gives CASSLAGGLGANVLTF.

This sequence joins TRBV20-1 and TRBJ1-1; D unclear. Trimming shortened V by 5 bases and J by 3 bases, and 19 bases separated the two germline ends. In germline, CDR1 is DFQATT, CDR2 SNEGSKA (reference sequence). The CDR3 is 15 amino acids. CDR3 region: CSADLSSSLDTEAFF. The CDR3 region has the DNA TGCAGTGCTGACCTGTCGTCATCTTTGGACACTGAAGCTTTCTTT.

There are a few counts of this clonotype. The junction and the germline gene differ at one end; a read error may be behind it. This chain uses TRBV7-6 with TRBJ1-1, with D possibly TRBD1 on 5 matching bases. CDR3 length: 16 amino acids. Germline V gene sequence: CDR1 SGHVS, CDR2 FNYEAQ. The CDR3 nucleotides read TGTGTCAGCAGCCAGGTGGCAAGGGGTGGGGAAGCTGAAGCTTTCTTT. Translation: CVSSQVARGGEAEAFF.

This clonotype has a handful of counts. The rearrangement joins TRBV20-1 to TRBJ2-1, with D unclear. Germline CDR1 reads DFQATT; CDR2 reads SNEGSKA (reference sequence). The CDR3 length is 15 residues. With 0 bases removed from V and 6 bases from J, the gap between germline ends came to 15 bases. For the CDR3, the DNA is TGCAGTGCTAGAGAGGGCTTTTCAACGGTCAATGAGCAGTTCTTC. This translates into CSAREGFSTVNEQFF.

This rearrangement joins TRBV20-1 to TRBJ2-2, with TRBD1 matching 8 bases. V was clipped by 6 bases and J by 8 bases; unmatched bases: 11. The CDR3 spans 14 residues. In germline, CDR1 is DFQATT, CDR2 SNEGSKA (reference sequence). Here the CDR3 DNA reads TGCAGTGCAGACGAACAGGGGGTCGGGGGGGAGCTGTTTTTT. It is translated as CSADEQGVGGELFF.

Of note for this clonotype: One base away lies a much larger clone, so this may be a sequencing read error. This chain uses TRBV29-1 with TRBJ2-7; D is perhaps TRBD1 or TRBD2 (5 bases each). This CDR3 spans 13 amino acids. In germline, CDR1 is SQVTM, CDR2 ANQGSEA. Trimming removed 6 bases from V and 2 bases from J, with 14 bases in between. This chain's CDR3 is CSVAAGTTYEQYF. CDR3 DNA: TGCAGCGTAGCAGCCGGGACGACCTACGAGCAGTACTTC.

The chain has TRBV19 and TRBJ2-7; a possible D gene is TRBD2 (6 bases). V was shortened by 11 bases and J by 6 bases, with 17 bases between the two germline ends. This CDR3 spans 12 amino acids. Per the germline V gene, CDR1 is LNHDA and CDR2 is SQIVND (reference sequence). The CDR3 bases are TGTGCCCGTGAAGCACTAGCCGGCGAGCAGTACTTC. The encoded protein is CAREALAGEQYF.

Only a few counts were recorded for this clonotype. CDR3: CSVGDYVSSYEQYF. The CDR3 region has the DNA TGCAGCGTCGGGGACTACGTGAGCTCCTACGAGCAGTACTTC. This chain joins TRBV29-1 and TRBJ2-7; 7 bases are shared with TRBD2. CDR1 and CDR2 from the germline V gene are SQVTM and ANQGSEA. The CDR3 runs 14 residues. V lost 6 bases to trimming and J lost 0 bases; unmatched junction nucleotides: 8.

This clonotype was seen a handful of times. The V and J genes are TRBV5-6 and TRBJ2-7; 12 bases fit TRBD2. Germline V lookup: CDR1 SGHDT, CDR2 YYEEEE. There are 19 residues in the CDR3. With V trimmed by 0 bases and J by 1 base, 11 bases remained unmatched. In DNA, the CDR3 is TGTGCCAGCAGCTTGGCCGGGGCTAGCGGGGGGGCCTATTCCTACGAGCAGTACTTC. It translates to CASSLAGASGGAYSYEQYF.

This clonotype has a single count. The genes are TRBV29-1 and TRBJ2-3; D uncertain. The V end was cut by 1 base, the J end by 6 bases, with 5 bases between. This CDR3 comprises 11 residues. The V gene's germline CDR1 is SQVTM and CDR2 ANQGSEA. CDR3 DNA: TGCAGCGTTGAAGCACCCGATACGCAGTATTTT. It specifies CSVEAPDTQYF.